This T cell receptor beta chain was captured in a study of healthy donors' naive CD4 and CD8 T cells. Germline loops: CDR1 ENHRY, CDR2 SYGVKD. V shed 8 bases, J shed 6 bases, and the junction held 7 bases outside the gene matches. The CDR3 consists of 14 residues. A linear amplification protocol produced the TCR libraries from 450 to 500 ng of total RNA. TCRdb re-derived calls from the reads in MiXCR, one entry per CDR3 protein. The sample lists 150,000 to 200,000 distinct CDR3 sequences; around 70% were seen once. The sequence came from a pool of human donors in good health; the sample pools cells from several healthy donors. The rearrangement links TRBV10-3 to TRBJ2-2; 9 bases are a match to TRBD1. Sequencing was performed on naive CD4+ and CD8+ T cells sorted from blood, pooled from several donors. Here the CDR3 reads CAIRDREGSGELFF. CDR3 DNA sequence: TGTGCCATCCGGGACAGGGAAGGTTCCGGGGAGCTGTTTTTT.